The rows below give T cell receptor beta chains drawn from one sample of a study of blood T cells in healthy people across ages. TCRdb independently ran MiXCR on the 5' RACE reads; one entry per CDR3 protein. The repertoire holds about 640,000 distinct CDR3 sequences, with roughly 58% as singletons. Sequenced sample: blood. The receptors were gathered from a man in his sixties in good health. Both conserved end residues are part of each CDR3. Fields, in order: D gene, J gene, clone size, V gene, CDR3 DNA, CDR3 protein. The D gene is left open where the match is weak. A clone size is listed for some rows: how often the clone was seen (once, few, many), or a class if it is expanded.

NA	TRBJ2-3	NA	TRBV7-2	TGTGCCAGCAGCTCGGACTTTCCCACAGATATGCAGTATTTT	CASSSDFPTDMQYF
NA	TRBJ2-6	NA	TRBV24-1	TGTGCCACCAGTGATTCACCAGGGGCAGGGTCTGTGGCCAACGTCCTGACTTTC	CATSDSPGAGSVANVLTF
NA	TRBJ2-5	few	TRBV27	TGTGCCAGCAGTTACCCTCGACAGGTCCAAGAGACCCAGTACTTC	CASSYPRQVQETQYF
NA	TRBJ2-2	once	TRBV6-5	TGTGCCAGCAACAGACAGGAGCGAGGGGAGCTGTTTTTT	CASNRQERGELFF
TRBD1	TRBJ2-1	NA	TRBV11-2	TGTGCCAGCAACCCGACAGGGGCCTACAATGAGCAGTTCTTC	CASNPTGAYNEQFF
NA	TRBJ2-7	NA	TRBV27	TGTGCCAGCAGCGACGACCCCAGCGACCACGAGCAGTACTTC	CASSDDPSDHEQYF
TRBD2	TRBJ2-5	few	TRBV20-1	TGCAGTGCTAGGTCCCCGTGGGCGGGGGAAGAGACCCAGTACTTC	CSARSPWAGEETQYF
TRBD2	TRBJ2-1	NA	TRBV7-8	TGTGCCAGAAGCTTAGATAGCGGGGGCCCCGTGGAGCAGTTCTTC	CARSLDSGGPVEQFF
TRBD2	TRBJ2-7	many	TRBV7-2	TGTGCCAGCAGCTTAGAACCGCGGGGGAGCTACGAGCAGTACTTC	CASSLEPRGSYEQYF
TRBD2	TRBJ2-1	once	TRBV27	TGTGCCAGCAGTTCTGACTTAAGGGCGGGGGGGTACAATGAGCAGTTCTTC	CASSSDLRAGGYNEQFF
TRBD1	TRBJ2-5	NA	TRBV5-1	TGCGCCAGCAGCTCCGGACAGGGGGCTGTGACCCAGTACTTC	CASSSGQGAVTQYF
TRBD1	TRBJ1-5	NA	TRBV24-1	TGTGCCTCCAGCGGACAGGCCGACCAGCCCCAGCATTTT	CASSGQADQPQHF
NA	TRBJ2-7	NA	TRBV11-2	TGTGCCAGCAGCCTAACTAGGTACGAGCAGTACTTC	CASSLTRYEQYF
NA	TRBJ2-5	once	TRBV3-1	TGTGCCAGCAGCCTGGGGCCGGGAAGGATGGGGACCCAGTACTTC	CASSLGPGRMGTQYF
NA	TRBJ1-4	NA	TRBV29-1	TGCAGCGCCCCGTTGGAGGGGGATGAAAAACTGTTTTTT	CSAPLEGDEKLFF
NA	TRBJ2-7	NA	TRBV12-3/TRBV12-4	TGTGCCAGCAGTTTACGTCCTAGCTCCATACGTGAGCAGTACTTC	CASSLRPSSIREQYF
TRBD1	TRBJ2-7	NA	TRBV18	TGTGCCAGCTCACCGGGACAGGGGCTCGAGCAGTACTTC	CASSPGQGLEQYF
NA	TRBJ2-7	few	TRBV20-1	TGCAGTGCTAGCGGGGGTCGCTCCTACGAGCAGTACTTC	CSASGGRSYEQYF
NA	TRBJ2-6	few	TRBV6-1	TGTGCCAGCTGCGGCAGTGCGACTGGGGCCAACGTCCTGACTTTC	CASCGSATGANVLTF
NA	TRBJ1-2	once	TRBV20-1	TGCAGTGCTGCGAACAGACTATATGGCTACACCTTC	CSAANRLYGYTF
TRBD1	TRBJ2-5	few	TRBV5-6	TGTGCCAGCAGCCCCAGACAGGGAACAGGGCAGTACTTC	CASSPRQGTGQYF
TRBD2	TRBJ2-3	few	TRBV5-1	TGCGCCAGCAGCTTGACTAGCGGGGGACCAGATACGCAGTATTTT	CASSLTSGGPDTQYF
NA	TRBJ2-7	NA	TRBV15	TGTGCCACCAGCAGAGATAAGGCAGATTACAATGAGCAGTACTTC	CATSRDKADYNEQYF
TRBD1	TRBJ1-1	NA	TRBV11-2	TGTGCCAGCAGCTCCGGGACAGGGAACACTGAAGCTTTCTTT	CASSSGTGNTEAFF
TRBD1	TRBJ2-3	once	TRBV5-1	TGCGCCAGCAGCTTGGGTGACAGGGTATTGAGCACAGATACGCAGTATTTT	CASSLGDRVLSTDTQYF
TRBD2	TRBJ2-5	few	TRBV20-1	TGCAGTGCTACGGGGGGGCCAGAGACCCAGTACTTC	CSATGGPETQYF
TRBD1	TRBJ1-5	NA	TRBV20-1	TGCAGTGCTAACGGACAGGGACGTAACCAGCCCCAGCATTTT	CSANGQGRNQPQHF
NA	TRBJ1-6	NA	TRBV6-7	TGTGCCAGCGTTCTCCCCGGCGGTTCACCCCTCCACTTT	CASVLPGGSPLHF
NA	TRBJ2-1	NA	TRBV28	TGTGCCAGCAGTGTATCCCAGGGTGTCGAGCAGTTCTTC	CASSVSQGVEQFF
NA	TRBJ2-5	NA	TRBV2	TGTGCCAGCAACCGGGACGGGGGCCCAGAGACCCAGTACTTC	CASNRDGGPETQYF
NA	TRBJ2-5	NA	TRBV3-1	TGTGCCAGCAGCCAAGGAGGGGGGGTTGGCCAAGAGACCCAGTACTTC	CASSQGGGVGQETQYF
NA	TRBJ2-1	NA	TRBV28	TGTGCCAGCAGCCGGAGTGCCTCCTACAATGAGCAGTTCTTC	CASSRSASYNEQFF
NA	TRBJ2-7	NA	TRBV20-1	TGCAGTGCTTTATTACAGGGATACGAGCAGTACTTC	CSALLQGYEQYF
NA	TRBJ2-1	once	TRBV20-1	TGCAGTGCGGGGGACGGGGGAGTGCCCTACAATGAGCAGTTCTTC	CSAGDGGVPYNEQFF
NA	TRBJ1-1	NA	TRBV5-1	TGCGCCAGCAGCTTTACGGGGGATCACACTGAAGCTTTCTTT	CASSFTGDHTEAFF
TRBD2	TRBJ2-5	NA	TRBV20-1	TGCAGTGCTAACCCTCGACTAGCGGGGGAGGCGGAGACCCAGTACTTC	CSANPRLAGEAETQYF
NA	TRBJ2-7	NA	TRBV6-5	TGTGCCAGCAGGACCCGGAGGGGCTCCTACGAGCAGTACTTC	CASRTRRGSYEQYF
TRBD2	TRBJ2-3	NA	TRBV7-8	TGTGCCAGCAGCTTAATGGGGGGGAATTTATACACAGATACGCAGTATTTT	CASSLMGGNLYTDTQYF
NA	TRBJ2-3	once	TRBV24-1	TGTGCCACCAGTGATTTGGGTAAGGCTAGCACAGATACGCAGTATTTT	CATSDLGKASTDTQYF
NA	TRBJ2-2	NA	TRBV7-9	TGTGCCAGCAGCTCAACTCGAAGGGGAGCGGGCGGGGAGCTGTTTTTT	CASSSTRRGAGGELFF
TRBD1	TRBJ2-7	NA	TRBV2	TGTGCCAGCAGTGAAGGTGTGGACAGGGGTCGCGAGCAGTACTTC	CASSEGVDRGREQYF
NA	TRBJ2-4	few	TRBV6-5	TGTGCCACCGGAGAGGAGGGGGCCAAAAACATTCAGTACTTC	CATGEEGAKNIQYF
NA	TRBJ2-3	NA	TRBV20-1	TGCAGTGCTGGGCTTGGGGGGCCAGATACGCAGTATTTT	CSAGLGGPDTQYF
TRBD2	TRBJ2-5	NA	TRBV7-9	TGTGCCAGCAGCTTAGAACTACTCGCGGGAGAGCAGTACTTC	CASSLELLAGEQYF
NA	TRBJ2-3	NA	TRBV9	TGTGCCAGCAGCCCGGGGATTCGGGACTGGGGAGATACGCAGTATTTT	CASSPGIRDWGDTQYF
TRBD2	TRBJ2-1	NA	TRBV9	TGTGCCAGCAGCGTAGGGACTAGCCTGGCCTACAATGAGCAGTTCTTC	CASSVGTSLAYNEQFF
NA	TRBJ2-4	NA	TRBV12-3/TRBV12-4	TGTGCCAGCAGTCTCGGGGTTAACATTCAGTACTTC	CASSLGVNIQYF
TRBD2	TRBJ2-1	once	TRBV20-1	TGCAGTGCTAGAGCGGGGGGGCTCAGGGGAATCAATGAGCAGTTCTTC	CSARAGGLRGINEQFF
NA	TRBJ2-1	NA	TRBV5-4	TGTGCCAGCAGTCAAGACGACAGCGCCTACAATGAGCAGTTCTTC	CASSQDDSAYNEQFF
NA	TRBJ2-7	NA	TRBV5-1	TGCGCCAGCAGCTGGGATCCGGGCGGCTCCTACGAGCAGTACTTC	CASSWDPGGSYEQYF
TRBD2	TRBJ2-5	NA	TRBV29-1	TGCAGCGTTGCTCGCGGCCTCGTCACCGGGGGGGGAAAAGAGACCCAGTACTTC	CSVARGLVTGGGKETQYF